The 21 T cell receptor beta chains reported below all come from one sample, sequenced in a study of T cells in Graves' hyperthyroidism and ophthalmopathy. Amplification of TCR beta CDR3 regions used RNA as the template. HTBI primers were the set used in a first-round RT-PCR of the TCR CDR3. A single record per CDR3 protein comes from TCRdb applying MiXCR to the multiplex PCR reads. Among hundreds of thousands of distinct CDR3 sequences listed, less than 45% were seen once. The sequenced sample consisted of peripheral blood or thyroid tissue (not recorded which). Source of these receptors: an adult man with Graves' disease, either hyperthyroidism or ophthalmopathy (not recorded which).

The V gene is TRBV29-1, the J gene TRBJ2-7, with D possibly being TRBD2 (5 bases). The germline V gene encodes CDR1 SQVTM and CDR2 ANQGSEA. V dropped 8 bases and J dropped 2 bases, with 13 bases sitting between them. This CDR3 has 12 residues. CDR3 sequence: CSSLPGAYEQYF. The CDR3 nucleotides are TGCAGCAGTCTTCCCGGGGCCTACGAGCAGTACTTC.

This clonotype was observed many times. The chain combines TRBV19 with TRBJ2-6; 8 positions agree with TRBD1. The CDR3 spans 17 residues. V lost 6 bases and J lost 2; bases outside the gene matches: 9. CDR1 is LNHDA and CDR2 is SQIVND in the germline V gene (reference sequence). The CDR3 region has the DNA TGTGCCAGTAGGATGGGGGGACAGGCCCCTGGGGCCAACGTCCTGACTTTC. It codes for CASRMGGQAPGANVLTF.

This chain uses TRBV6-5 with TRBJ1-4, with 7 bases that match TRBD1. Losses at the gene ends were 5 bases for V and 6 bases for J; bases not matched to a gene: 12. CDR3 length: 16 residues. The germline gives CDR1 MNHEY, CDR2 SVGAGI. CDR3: CASSENYRDSYEKLFF. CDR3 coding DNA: TGTGCCAGCAGTGAGAACTACCGGGACAGTTATGAAAAACTGTTTTTT.

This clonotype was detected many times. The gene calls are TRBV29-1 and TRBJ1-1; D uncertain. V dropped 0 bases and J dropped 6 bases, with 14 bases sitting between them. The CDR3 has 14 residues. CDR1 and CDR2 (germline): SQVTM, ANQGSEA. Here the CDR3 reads CSVEDGPTSAEAFF. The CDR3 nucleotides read TGCAGCGTTGAAGATGGGCCGACGTCAGCTGAAGCTTTCTTT.

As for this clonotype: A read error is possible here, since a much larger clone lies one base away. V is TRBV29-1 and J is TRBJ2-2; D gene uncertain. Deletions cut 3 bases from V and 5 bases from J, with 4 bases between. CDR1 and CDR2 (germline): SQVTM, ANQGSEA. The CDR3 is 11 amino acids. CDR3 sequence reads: CSVEGTGELFF. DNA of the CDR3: TGCAGCGTTGAGGGGACCGGGGAGCTGTTTTTT.

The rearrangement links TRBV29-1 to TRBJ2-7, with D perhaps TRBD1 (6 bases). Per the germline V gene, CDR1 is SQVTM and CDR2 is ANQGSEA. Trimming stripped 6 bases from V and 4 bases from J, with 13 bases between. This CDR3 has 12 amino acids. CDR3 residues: CSVNQGTYEQYF. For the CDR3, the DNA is TGCAGCGTCAACCAGGGGACGTACGAGCAGTACTTC.

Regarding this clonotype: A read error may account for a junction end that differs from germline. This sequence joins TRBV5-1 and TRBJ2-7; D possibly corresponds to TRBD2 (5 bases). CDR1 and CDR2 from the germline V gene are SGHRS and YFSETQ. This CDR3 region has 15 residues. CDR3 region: CASSLVAGSPYEQYF. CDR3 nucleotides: TGTGCCAGCAGCTTAGTTGCGGGCTCGCCCTACGAGCAGTACTTC.

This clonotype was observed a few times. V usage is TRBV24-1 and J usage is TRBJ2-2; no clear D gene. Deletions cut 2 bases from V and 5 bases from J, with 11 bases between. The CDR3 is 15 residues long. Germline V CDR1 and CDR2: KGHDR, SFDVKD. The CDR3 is CATSDSGTATGELFF. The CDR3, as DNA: TGTGCCACCAGTGATTCCGGTACAGCGACCGGGGAGCTGTTTTTT.

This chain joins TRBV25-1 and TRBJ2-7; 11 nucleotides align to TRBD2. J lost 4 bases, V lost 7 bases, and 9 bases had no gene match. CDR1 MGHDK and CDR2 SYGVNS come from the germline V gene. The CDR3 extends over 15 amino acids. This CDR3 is CASKEGLADFYEQYF. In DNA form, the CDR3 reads TGTGCCAGCAAGGAGGGACTAGCGGATTTTTACGAGCAGTACTTC.

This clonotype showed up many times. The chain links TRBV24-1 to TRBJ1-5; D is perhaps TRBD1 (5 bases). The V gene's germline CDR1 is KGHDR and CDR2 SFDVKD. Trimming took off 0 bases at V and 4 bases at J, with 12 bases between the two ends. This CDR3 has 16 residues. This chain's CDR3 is CATSDLAQDRNQPQHF. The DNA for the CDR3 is TGTGCCACCAGTGATTTGGCACAGGACCGAAATCAGCCCCAGCATTTT.

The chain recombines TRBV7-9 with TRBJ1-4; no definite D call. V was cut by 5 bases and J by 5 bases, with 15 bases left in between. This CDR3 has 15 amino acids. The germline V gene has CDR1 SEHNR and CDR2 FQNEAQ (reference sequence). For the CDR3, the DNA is TGTGCCAGCAGCCTGTCGGTAGGACCAAATGAAAAACTGTTTTTT. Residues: CASSLSVGPNEKLFF.

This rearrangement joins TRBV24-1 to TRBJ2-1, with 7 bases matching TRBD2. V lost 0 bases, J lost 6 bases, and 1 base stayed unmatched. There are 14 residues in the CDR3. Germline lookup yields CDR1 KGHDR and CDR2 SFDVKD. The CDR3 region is CATSDLLAGNEQFF. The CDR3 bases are TGTGCCACCAGTGATTTGTTAGCGGGCAATGAGCAGTTCTTC.

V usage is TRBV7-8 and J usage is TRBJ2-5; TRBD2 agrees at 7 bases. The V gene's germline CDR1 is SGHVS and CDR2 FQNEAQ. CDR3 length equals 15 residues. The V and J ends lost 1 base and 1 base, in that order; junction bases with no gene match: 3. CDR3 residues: CASSLGLAVQETQYF. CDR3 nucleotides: TGTGCCAGCAGCTTAGGGCTAGCGGTCCAAGAGACCCAGTACTTC.

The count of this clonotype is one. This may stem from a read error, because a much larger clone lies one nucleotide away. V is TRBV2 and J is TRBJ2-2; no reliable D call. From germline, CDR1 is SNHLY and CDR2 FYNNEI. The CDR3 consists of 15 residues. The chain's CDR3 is CAGSEFGRNTGELFF. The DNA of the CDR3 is TGTGCCGGCAGTGAGTTTGGTCGGAACACCGGGGAGCTGTTTTTT.

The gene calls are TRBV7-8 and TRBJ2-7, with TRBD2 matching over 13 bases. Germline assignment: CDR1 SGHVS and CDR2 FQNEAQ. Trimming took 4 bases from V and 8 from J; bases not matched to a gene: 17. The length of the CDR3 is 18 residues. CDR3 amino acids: CASSSTSWEPGLAGQQYF. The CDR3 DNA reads TGTGCCAGCAGCTCAACTAGTTGGGAACCGGGACTAGCGGGACAGCAGTACTTC.

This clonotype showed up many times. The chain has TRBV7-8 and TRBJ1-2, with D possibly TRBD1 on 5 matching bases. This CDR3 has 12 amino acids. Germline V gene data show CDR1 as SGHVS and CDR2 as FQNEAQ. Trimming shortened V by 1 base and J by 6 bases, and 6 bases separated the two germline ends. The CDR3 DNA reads TGTGCCAGCAGCTTAGTAGGGGATGGCTACACCTTC. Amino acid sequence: CASSLVGDGYTF. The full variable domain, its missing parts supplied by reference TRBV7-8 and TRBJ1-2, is GAGVSQSPRYKVAKRGQDVALRCDPISGHVSLFWYQQALGQGPEFLTYFQNEAQLDKSGLPSDRFFAERPEGSVSTLKIQRTQQEDSAVYLCASSLVGDGYTFGSGTRLTVV.

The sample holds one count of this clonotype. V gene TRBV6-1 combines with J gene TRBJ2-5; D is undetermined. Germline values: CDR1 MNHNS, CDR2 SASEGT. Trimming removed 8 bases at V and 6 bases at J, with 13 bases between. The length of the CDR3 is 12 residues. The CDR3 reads CASGRARKTQYF. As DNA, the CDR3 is TGTGCCAGCGGGCGAGCTCGCAAGACCCAGTACTTC.

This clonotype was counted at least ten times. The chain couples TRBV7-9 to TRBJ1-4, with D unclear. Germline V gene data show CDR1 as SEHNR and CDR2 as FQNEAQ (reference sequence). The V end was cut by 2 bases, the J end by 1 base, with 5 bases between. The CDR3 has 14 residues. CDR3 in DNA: TGTGCCAGCAGCTTATCCAGAACTAATGAAAAACTGTTTTTT. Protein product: CASSLSRTNEKLFF.

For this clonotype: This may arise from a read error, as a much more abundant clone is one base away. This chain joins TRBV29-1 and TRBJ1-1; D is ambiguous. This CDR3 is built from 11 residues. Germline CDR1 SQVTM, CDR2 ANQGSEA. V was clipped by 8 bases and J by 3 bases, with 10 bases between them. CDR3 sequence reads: CSPEEHTEAFF. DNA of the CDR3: TGCAGCCCGGAGGAGCACACTGAAGCTTTCTTT. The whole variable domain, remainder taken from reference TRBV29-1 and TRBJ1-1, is SAVISQKPSRDICQRGTSLTIQCQVDSQVTMMFWYRQQPGQSLTLIATANQGSEATYESGFVIDKFPISRPNLTFSTLTVSNMSPEDSSIYLCSPEEHTEAFFGQGTRLTVV.

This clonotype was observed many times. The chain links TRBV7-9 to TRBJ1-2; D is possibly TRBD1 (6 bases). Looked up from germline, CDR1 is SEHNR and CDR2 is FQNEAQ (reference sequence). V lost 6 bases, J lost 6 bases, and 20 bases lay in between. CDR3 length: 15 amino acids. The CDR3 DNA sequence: TGTGCCAGCAGGAAGCAACTCAGGGGTTCGGATGGCTACACCTTC. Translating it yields CASRKQLRGSDGYTF. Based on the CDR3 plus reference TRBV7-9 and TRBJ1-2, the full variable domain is DTGVSQNPRHKITKRGQNVTFRCDPISEHNRLYWYRQTLGQGPEFLTYFQNEAQLEKSRLLSDRFSAERPKGSFSTLEIQRTEQGDSAMYLCASRKQLRGSDGYTFGSGTRLTVV.

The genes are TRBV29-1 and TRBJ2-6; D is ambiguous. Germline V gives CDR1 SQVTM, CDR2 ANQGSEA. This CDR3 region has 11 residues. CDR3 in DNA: TGCGGATGTGACCGGGCCAACGTCCTGACTTTC. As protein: CGCDRANVLTF.